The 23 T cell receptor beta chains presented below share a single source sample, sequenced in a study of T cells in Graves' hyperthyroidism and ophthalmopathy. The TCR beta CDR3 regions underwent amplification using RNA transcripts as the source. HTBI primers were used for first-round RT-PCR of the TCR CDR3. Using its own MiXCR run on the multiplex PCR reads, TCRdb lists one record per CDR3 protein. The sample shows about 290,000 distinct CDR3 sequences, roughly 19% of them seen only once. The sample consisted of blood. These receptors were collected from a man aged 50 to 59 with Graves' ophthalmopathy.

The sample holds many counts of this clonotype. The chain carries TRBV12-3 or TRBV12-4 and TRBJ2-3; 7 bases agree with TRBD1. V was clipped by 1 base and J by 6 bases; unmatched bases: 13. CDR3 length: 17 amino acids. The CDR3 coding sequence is TGTGCCAGCAGTTTAGACAGGGGTTTGACGTCCGCCGATACGCAGTATTTT. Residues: CASSLDRGLTSADTQYF.

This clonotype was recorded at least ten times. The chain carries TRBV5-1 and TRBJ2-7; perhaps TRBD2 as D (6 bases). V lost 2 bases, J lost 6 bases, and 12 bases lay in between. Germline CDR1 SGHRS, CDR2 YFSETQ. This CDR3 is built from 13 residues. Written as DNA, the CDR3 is TGCGCCAGCAGCTTTGTGCGGGGTGGCGAGCAGTACTTC. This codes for CASSFVRGGEQYF.

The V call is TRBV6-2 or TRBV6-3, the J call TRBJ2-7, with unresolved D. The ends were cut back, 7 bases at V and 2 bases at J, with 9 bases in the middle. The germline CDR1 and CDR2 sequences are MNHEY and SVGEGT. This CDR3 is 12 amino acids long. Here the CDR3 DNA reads TGTGCCAGCACTCGTCCCCCCTACGAGCAGTACTTC. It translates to CASTRPPYEQYF.

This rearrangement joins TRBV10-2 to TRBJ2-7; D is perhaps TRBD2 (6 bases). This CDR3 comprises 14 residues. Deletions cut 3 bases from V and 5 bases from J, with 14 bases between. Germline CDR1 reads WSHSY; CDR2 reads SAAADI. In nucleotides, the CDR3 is TGCGCCAGCAGTGATGGCGGGATCACGAACGAGCAGTACTTC. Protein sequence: CASSDGGITNEQYF.

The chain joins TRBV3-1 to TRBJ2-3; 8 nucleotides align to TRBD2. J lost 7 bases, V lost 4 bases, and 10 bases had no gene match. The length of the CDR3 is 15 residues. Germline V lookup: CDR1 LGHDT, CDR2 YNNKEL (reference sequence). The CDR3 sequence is CASSPGGQGLNTQYF. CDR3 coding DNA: TGTGCCAGCAGCCCGGGGGGGCAGGGTCTAAATACGCAGTATTTT.

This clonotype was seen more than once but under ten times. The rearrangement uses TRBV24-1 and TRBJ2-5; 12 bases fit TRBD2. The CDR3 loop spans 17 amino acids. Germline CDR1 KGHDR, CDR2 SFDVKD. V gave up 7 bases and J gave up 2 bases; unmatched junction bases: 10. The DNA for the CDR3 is TGTGCCACCAGCCGTGATGTGGGACTAGCGGGTCAAGAGACCCAGTACTTC. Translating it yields CATSRDVGLAGQETQYF.

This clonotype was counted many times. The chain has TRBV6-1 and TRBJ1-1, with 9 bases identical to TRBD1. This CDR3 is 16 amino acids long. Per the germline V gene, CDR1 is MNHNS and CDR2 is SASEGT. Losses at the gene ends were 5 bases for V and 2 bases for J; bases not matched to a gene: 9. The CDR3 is CASSWAGQGPNTEAFF. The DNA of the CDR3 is TGTGCCAGCAGTTGGGCGGGACAGGGACCTAACACTGAAGCTTTCTTT.

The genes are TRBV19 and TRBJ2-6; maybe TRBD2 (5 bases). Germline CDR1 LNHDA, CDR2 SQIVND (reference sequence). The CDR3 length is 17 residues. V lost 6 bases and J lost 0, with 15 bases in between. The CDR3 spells CASRVGILNSGANVLTF. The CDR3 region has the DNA TGTGCCAGTAGAGTCGGGATCCTCAACTCTGGGGCCAACGTCCTGACTTTC. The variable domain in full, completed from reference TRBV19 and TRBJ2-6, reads DGGITQSPKYLFRKEGQNVTLSCEQNLNHDAMYWYRQDPGQGLRLIYYSQIVNDFQKGDIAEGYSVSREKKESFPLTVTSAQKNPTAFYLCASRVGILNSGANVLTFGAGSRLTVL.

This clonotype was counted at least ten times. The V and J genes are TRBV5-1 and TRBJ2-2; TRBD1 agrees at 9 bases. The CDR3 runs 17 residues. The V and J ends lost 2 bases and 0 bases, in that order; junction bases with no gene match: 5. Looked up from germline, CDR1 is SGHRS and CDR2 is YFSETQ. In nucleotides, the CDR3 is TGCGCCAGCAGCTTCGGGCGACAGGGGGCGAACACCGGGGAGCTGTTTTTT. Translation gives CASSFGRQGANTGELFF.

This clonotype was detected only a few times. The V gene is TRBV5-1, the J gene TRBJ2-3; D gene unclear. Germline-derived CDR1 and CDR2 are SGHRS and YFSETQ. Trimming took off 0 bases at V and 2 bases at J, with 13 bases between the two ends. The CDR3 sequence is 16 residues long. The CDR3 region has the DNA TGCGCCAGCAGCTTGGAAGGAACCGATCCCACAGATACGCAGTATTTT. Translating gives CASSLEGTDPTDTQYF.

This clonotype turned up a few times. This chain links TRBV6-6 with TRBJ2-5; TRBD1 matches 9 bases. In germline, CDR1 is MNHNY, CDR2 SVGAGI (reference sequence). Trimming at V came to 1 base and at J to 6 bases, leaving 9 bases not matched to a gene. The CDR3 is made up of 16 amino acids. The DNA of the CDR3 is TGTGCCAGCAGTTACTTTGGGACAGGGTTAGAAAAGACCCAGTACTTC. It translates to CASSYFGTGLEKTQYF.

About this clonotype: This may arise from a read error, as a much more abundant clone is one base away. The CDR3 bases are TGTGCCAGCAGTCATTTTGGCCAGATCGCTGAAGTTTTCTTT. Protein product: CASSHFGQIAEVFF. The rearrangement uses TRBV6-2 or TRBV6-3 and TRBJ1-1; D ambiguous. CDR3 length: 14 amino acids. Germline V gene lookup returns CDR1 MNHEY and CDR2 SVGEGT.

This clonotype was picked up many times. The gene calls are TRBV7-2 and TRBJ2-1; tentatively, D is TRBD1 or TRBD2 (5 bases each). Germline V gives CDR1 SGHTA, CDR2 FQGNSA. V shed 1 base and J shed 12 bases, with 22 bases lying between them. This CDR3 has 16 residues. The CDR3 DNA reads TGTGCCAGCAGCTTAGGGTCAGGGCTAGCCGGAACTGGGCAGTTCTTC. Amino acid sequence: CASSLGSGLAGTGQFF.

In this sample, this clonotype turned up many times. CDR3 nucleotides: TGTGCCAGCAGCGGACAGGATAGCTCCTACAATGAGCAGTTCTTC. It codes for CASSGQDSSYNEQFF. The J gene is TRBJ2-1, the V gene TRBV7-3, with 7 bases matching TRBD1. With 5 bases clipped from V and 0 bases from J, the junction kept 4 bases outside the gene matches. This CDR3 is built from 15 residues. Germline V CDR1 and CDR2: SGHTA, FQGTGA.

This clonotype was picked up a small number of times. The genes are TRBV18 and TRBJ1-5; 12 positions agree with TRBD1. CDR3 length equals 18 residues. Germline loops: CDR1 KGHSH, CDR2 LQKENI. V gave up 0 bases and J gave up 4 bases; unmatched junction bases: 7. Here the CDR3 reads CASSPPGQGATGNQPQHF. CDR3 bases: TGTGCCAGCTCACCACCGGGACAGGGGGCAACTGGGAATCAGCCCCAGCATTTT.

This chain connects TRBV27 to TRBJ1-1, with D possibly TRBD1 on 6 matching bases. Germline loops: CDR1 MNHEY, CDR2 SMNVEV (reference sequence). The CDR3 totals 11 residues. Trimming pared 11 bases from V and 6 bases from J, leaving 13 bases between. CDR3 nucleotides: TGTGCCGCCCTCCCAGGGGCTGAAGCTTTCTTT. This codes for CAALPGAEAFF.

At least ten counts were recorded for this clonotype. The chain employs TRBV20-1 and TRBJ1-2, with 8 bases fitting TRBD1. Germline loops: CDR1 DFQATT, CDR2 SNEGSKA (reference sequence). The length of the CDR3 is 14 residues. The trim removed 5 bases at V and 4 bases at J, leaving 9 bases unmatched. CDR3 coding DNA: TGCAGTGCTTCCCCCTCAGGGGGCGTCTATGGCTACACCTTC. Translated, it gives CSASPSGGVYGYTF.

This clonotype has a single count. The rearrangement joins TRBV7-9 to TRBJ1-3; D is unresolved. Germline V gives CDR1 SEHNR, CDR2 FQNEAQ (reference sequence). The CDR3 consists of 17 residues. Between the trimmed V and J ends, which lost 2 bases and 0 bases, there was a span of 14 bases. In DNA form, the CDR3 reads TGTGCCAGCAGCTTACCTAGACGCCCCGACTCTGGAAACACCATATATTTT. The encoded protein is CASSLPRRPDSGNTIYF.

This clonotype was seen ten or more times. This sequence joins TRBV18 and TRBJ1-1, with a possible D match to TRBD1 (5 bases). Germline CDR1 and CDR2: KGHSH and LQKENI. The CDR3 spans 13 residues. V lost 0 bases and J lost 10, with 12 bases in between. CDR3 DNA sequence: TGTGCCAGCTCACCACCCCGGCAGGGTGGAGCTTTCTTT. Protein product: CASSPPRQGGAFF.

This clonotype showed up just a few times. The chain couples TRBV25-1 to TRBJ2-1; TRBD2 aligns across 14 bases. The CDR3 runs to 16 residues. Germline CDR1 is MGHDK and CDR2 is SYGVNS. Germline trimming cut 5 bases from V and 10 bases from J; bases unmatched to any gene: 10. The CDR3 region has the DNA TGTGCCAGCAGTCCTCGGACTAGCGGGAGGCTCAGGGAGCAGTTCTTC. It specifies CASSPRTSGRLREQFF.

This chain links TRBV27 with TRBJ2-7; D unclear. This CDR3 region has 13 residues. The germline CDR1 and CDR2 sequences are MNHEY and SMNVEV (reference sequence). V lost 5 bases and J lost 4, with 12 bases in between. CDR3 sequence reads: CASSPGVGYEQYF. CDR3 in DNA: TGTGCCAGCAGTCCTGGGGTTGGATACGAGCAGTACTTC.

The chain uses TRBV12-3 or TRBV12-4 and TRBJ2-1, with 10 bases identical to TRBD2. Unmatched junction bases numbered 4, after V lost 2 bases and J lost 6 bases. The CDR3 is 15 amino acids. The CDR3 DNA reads TGTGCCAGCAGTTTAAGTCAGCGGGAGGGCAATGAGCAGTTCTTC. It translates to CASSLSQREGNEQFF.

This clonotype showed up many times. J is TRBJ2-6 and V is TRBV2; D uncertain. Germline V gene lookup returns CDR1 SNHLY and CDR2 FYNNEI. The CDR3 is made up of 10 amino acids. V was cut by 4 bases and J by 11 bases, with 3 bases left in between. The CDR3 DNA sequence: TGTGCCAGCAGTGGGGACGTCCTGACTTTC. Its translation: CASSGDVLTF.